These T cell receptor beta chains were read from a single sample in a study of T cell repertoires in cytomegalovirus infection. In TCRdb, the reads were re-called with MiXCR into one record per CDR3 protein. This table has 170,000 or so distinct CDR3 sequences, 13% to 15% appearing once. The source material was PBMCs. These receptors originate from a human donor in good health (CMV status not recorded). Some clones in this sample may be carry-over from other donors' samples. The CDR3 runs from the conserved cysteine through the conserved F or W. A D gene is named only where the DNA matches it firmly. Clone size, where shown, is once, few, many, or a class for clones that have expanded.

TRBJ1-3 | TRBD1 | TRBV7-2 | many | CASRTGLRNTIYF | TGTGCCAGCAGGACAGGGTTGAGAAACACCATATATTTT
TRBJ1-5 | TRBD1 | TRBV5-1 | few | CASSLDGQGGQPQHF | TGCGCCAGCAGCCTGGATGGACAGGGCGGTCAGCCCCAGCATTTT
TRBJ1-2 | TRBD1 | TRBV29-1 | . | CSALDRHNYGYTF | TGCAGCGCTTTGGACAGGCACAACTATGGCTACACCTTC
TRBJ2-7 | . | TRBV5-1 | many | CASSLPSYEQYF | TGTGCCAGCAGCTTACCCTCCTACGAGCAGTACTTC
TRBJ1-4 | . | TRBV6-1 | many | CASSPKAARQTTRNEKLFF | TGTGCCAGCAGCCCGAAGGCCGCCAGGCAGACAACAAGAAATGAAAAACTGTTTTTT
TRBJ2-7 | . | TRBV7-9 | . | CASSLDSLLYEQYF | TGTGCCAGCAGCTTAGACAGCCTCCTCTACGAGCAGTACTTC
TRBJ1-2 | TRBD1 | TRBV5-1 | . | CASSLGQGIHGYTF | TGCGCCAGCAGCCTGGGACAGGGAATCCATGGCTACACCTTC
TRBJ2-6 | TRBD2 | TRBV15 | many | CATSSSVGGSGANVLTF | TGTGCCACCAGCAGTTCGGTGGGGGGGTCTGGGGCCAACGTCCTGACTTTC
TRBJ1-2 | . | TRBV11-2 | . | CASSIRQDGYTF | TGTGCCAGCAGCATCCGACAGGATGGCTACACCTTC
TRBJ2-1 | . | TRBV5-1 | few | CASSSQGAGGNEQFF | TGCGCCAGCAGCTCACAGGGGGCGGGGGGGAATGAGCAGTTCTTC
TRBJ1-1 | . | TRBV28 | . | CASIGGWGTEAFF | TGTGCCAGCATTGGAGGGTGGGGCACTGAAGCTTTCTTT
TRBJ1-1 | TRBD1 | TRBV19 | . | CASRARQGLVTEAFF | TGTGCCAGTAGGGCCCGACAGGGACTGGTCACTGAAGCTTTCTTT
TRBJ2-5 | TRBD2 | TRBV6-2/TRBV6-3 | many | CASRSGGQETQYF | TGTGCCAGCAGATCGGGGGGCCAAGAGACCCAGTACTTC
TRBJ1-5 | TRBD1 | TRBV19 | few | CATMDRRANQPQHF | TGTGCCACTATGGACAGGAGAGCCAATCAGCCCCAGCATTTT
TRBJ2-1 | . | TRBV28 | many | CASRGVGGDNEQFF | TGTGCCAGCAGGGGGGTTGGAGGAGATAATGAGCAGTTCTTC
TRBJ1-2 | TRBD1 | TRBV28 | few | CASSPGPNPGTGGYTF | TGTGCCAGCAGCCCAGGGCCAAATCCCGGGACAGGGGGCTACACCTTC
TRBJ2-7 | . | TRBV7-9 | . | CASSERAQKHDEQYF | TGTGCCAGCAGCGAAAGGGCACAAAAACACGACGAGCAGTACTTC
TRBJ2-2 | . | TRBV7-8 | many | CASSPDRPLNTGELFF | TGTGCCAGCAGCCCTGACAGGCCCTTAAACACCGGGGAGCTGTTTTTT
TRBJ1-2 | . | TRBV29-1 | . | CSVWEDQGYTF | TGCAGCGTGTGGGAGGACCAGGGCTACACCTTC
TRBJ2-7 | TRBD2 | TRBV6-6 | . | CASSARASGSYEQYF | TGTGCCAGCAGTGCGAGGGCTAGCGGATCCTACGAGCAGTACTTC
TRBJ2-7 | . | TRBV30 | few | CAWSVRSNYEQYF | TGTGCCTGGAGTGTACGGTCAAACTACGAGCAGTACTTC
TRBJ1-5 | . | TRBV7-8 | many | CASSSPGRGVYSNQPQHF | TGTGCCAGCAGCTCCCCGGGCAGGGGCGTTTATAGCAATCAGCCCCAGCATTTT